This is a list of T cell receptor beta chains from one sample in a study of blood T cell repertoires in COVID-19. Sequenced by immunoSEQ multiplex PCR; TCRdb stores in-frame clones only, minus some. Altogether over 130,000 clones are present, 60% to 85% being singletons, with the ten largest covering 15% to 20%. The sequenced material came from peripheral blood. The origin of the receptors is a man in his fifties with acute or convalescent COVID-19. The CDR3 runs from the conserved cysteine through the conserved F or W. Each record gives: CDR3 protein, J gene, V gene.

cdr3_aa: CASSPTGGGNSGNTIYF; j_call: TRBJ1-3; v_call: TRBV11-2
cdr3_aa: CSVHSGANVLTF; j_call: TRBJ2-6; v_call: TRBV29-1
cdr3_aa: CASSLLYRGSLTDTQYF; j_call: TRBJ2-3; v_call: TRBV2
cdr3_aa: CASSLEGWTSTDTQYF; j_call: TRBJ2-3; v_call: TRBV7-6
cdr3_aa: CASTTLGTGEEKLFF; j_call: TRBJ1-4; v_call: TRBV19
cdr3_aa: CASSPTMTGIGSPLHF; j_call: TRBJ1-6; v_call: TRBV3-1/TRBV3-2
cdr3_aa: CASSPGTGSSQPQHF; j_call: TRBJ1-5; v_call: TRBV18
cdr3_aa: CASSPRESRQPQHF; j_call: TRBJ1-5; v_call: TRBV3-1/TRBV3-2
cdr3_aa: CASSLVSPRGGNSPLHF; j_call: TRBJ1-6; v_call: TRBV7-8
cdr3_aa: CASSGTGTVLTDTQYF; j_call: TRBJ2-3; v_call: TRBV9
cdr3_aa: CASSIRIQQGGPGTQYF; j_call: TRBJ2-5; v_call: TRBV19
cdr3_aa: CASSIANSPNYGYTF; j_call: TRBJ1-2; v_call: TRBV19
cdr3_aa: CASSPGQGSRSTDTQYF; j_call: TRBJ2-3; v_call: TRBV5-1
cdr3_aa: CASSLVQQETQYF; j_call: TRBJ2-5; v_call: TRBV7-6
cdr3_aa: CASRKDLADSYEAFF; j_call: TRBJ1-1; v_call: TRBV2
cdr3_aa: CASSAQGTDTQYF; j_call: TRBJ2-3; v_call: TRBV5-1
cdr3_aa: CASSPERTGHYGYTF; j_call: TRBJ1-2; v_call: TRBV18
cdr3_aa: CASSLVTSGANNEQFF; j_call: TRBJ2-1; v_call: TRBV5-6
cdr3_aa: CASSLGQFSGANVLTF; j_call: TRBJ2-6; v_call: TRBV11-2
cdr3_aa: CASSPGLAGGRDEQFF; j_call: TRBJ2-1; v_call: TRBV5-1
cdr3_aa: CASSEGTGYTIYF; j_call: TRBJ1-3; v_call: TRBV2
cdr3_aa: CASTDTGMNTEAFF; j_call: TRBJ1-1; v_call: TRBV19
cdr3_aa: CASRSRFNTEAFF; j_call: TRBJ1-1; v_call: TRBV12-2
cdr3_aa: CASSHLAGGADTQYF; j_call: TRBJ2-3; v_call: TRBV3-1/TRBV3-2
cdr3_aa: CASSFGVLYNEQFF; j_call: TRBJ2-1; v_call: TRBV27
cdr3_aa: CASSLGTGMNNSPLHF; j_call: TRBJ1-6; v_call: TRBV4-1
cdr3_aa: CASSPVNINSPLHF; j_call: TRBJ1-6; v_call: TRBV6-5
cdr3_aa: CASSLRTGPIPNTEAFF; j_call: TRBJ1-1; v_call: TRBV19
cdr3_aa: CATAQGGGETQYF; j_call: TRBJ2-5; v_call: TRBV10-3
cdr3_aa: CASSWTGGQNEQFF; j_call: TRBJ2-1; v_call: TRBV5-1
cdr3_aa: CASSEMSRTGLQPQHF; j_call: TRBJ1-5; v_call: TRBV6-1
cdr3_aa: CASSSGGYQPQHF; j_call: TRBJ1-5; v_call: TRBV2
cdr3_aa: CASSLVGGFRTEAFF; j_call: TRBJ1-1; v_call: TRBV5-4
cdr3_aa: CASSHVDTGINKNEQFF; j_call: TRBJ2-1; v_call: TRBV27
cdr3_aa: CASSYTGDTEAFF; j_call: TRBJ1-1; v_call: TRBV11-2
cdr3_aa: CASSASGQGLYNSPLHF; j_call: TRBJ1-6; v_call: TRBV9
cdr3_aa: CASSDNEGRFNSPLHF; j_call: TRBJ1-6; v_call: TRBV6-1
cdr3_aa: CASSLGLASDTQYF; j_call: TRBJ2-3; v_call: TRBV5-1
cdr3_aa: CASSSYGTGGEKLFF; j_call: TRBJ1-4; v_call: TRBV6-5
cdr3_aa: CATSRTTTQSQQFF; j_call: TRBJ2-1; v_call: TRBV15
cdr3_aa: CASSGETETQYF; j_call: TRBJ2-5; v_call: TRBV2
cdr3_aa: CASSPSGGPYNEQFF; j_call: TRBJ2-1; v_call: TRBV19
cdr3_aa: CASSIPGTGNQPQHF; j_call: TRBJ1-5; v_call: TRBV19
cdr3_aa: CASSQDQGALGTEAFF; j_call: TRBJ1-1; v_call: TRBV14
cdr3_aa: CASSPWTSRGEQFF; j_call: TRBJ2-1; v_call: TRBV9
cdr3_aa: CASKRLANNPMSSYNEQFF; j_call: TRBJ2-1; v_call: TRBV19
cdr3_aa: CASSSTGAGGRETQYF; j_call: TRBJ2-5; v_call: TRBV7-6
cdr3_aa: CASSIKLANTEAFF; j_call: TRBJ1-1; v_call: TRBV19
cdr3_aa: CASTGLGVDEQFF; j_call: TRBJ2-1; v_call: TRBV5-1
cdr3_aa: CASSLVYGGDEQFF; j_call: TRBJ2-1; v_call: TRBV5-1
cdr3_aa: CATVSATGGSSPLHF; j_call: TRBJ1-6; v_call: TRBV28
cdr3_aa: CASSDQGQGENEQFF; j_call: TRBJ2-1; v_call: TRBV2
cdr3_aa: CASSLANGISGNTIYF; j_call: TRBJ1-3; v_call: TRBV7-8
cdr3_aa: CAISEFSGTSTEAFF; j_call: TRBJ1-1; v_call: TRBV10-3
cdr3_aa: CASSISGGYSQPQHF; j_call: TRBJ1-5; v_call: TRBV19
cdr3_aa: CASSPGGTGSYNEQFF; j_call: TRBJ2-1; v_call: TRBV5-1
cdr3_aa: CASRLTPRGDTQYF; j_call: TRBJ2-3; v_call: TRBV5-1